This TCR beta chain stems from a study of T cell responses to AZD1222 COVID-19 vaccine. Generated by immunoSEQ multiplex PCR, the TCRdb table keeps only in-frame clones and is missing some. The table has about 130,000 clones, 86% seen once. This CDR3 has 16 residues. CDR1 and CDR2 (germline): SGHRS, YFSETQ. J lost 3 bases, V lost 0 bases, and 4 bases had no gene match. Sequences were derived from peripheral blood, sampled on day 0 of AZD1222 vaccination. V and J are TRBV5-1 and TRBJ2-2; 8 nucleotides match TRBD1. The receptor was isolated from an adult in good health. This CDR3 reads CASSLGQGADTGELFF. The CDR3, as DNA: TGCGCCAGCAGCTTGGGTCAGGGGGCCGACACCGGGGAGCTGTTTTTT.